This T cell receptor beta chain was documented in a study of T cell responses to AZD1222 COVID-19 vaccine. Study as a whole: Analyses pooled second doses at about 4 or about 12 weeks. Study-level points and caveats: Sampling captured repertoires only after the peak T cell response. Donors in the cohort were predominantly white British and more often female, and clonal diversity was possibly underestimated. Spike-specific TCR depth and breadth grew after two AZD1222 doses.

Method: immunoSEQ multiplex PCR; TCRdb's copy keeps in-frame clones and lacks some. Of approximately 100,000 clones listed, roughly 91% are singletons. As regards this clone: Its target is unknown.

The J segment lost 5 bases and the V segment lost 2 bases, leaving 2 bases of the junction unmatched. Germline lookup yields CDR1 KGHDR and CDR2 SFDVKD. There are 16 residues in the CDR3. The sequence derives from an adult in good health. Sequencing used peripheral blood, obtained on day 0 of AZD1222 vaccination. The chain links TRBV24-1 to TRBJ2-3; 14 bases match TRBD2. CDR3: CATSDSGLAGVDTQYF. The CDR3 DNA reads as TGTGCCACCAGTGATTCGGGACTAGCGGGAGTAGATACGCAGTATTTT.